This T cell receptor beta chain was sequenced in a study of OX40 agonist ivuxolimab in advanced cancers. Drawing of blood for sampling happened at baseline, at cycle 4 day 1, and at cycle 7 day 1. TCRdb's copy holds only in-frame clones and misses some; the assay was immunoSEQ multiplex PCR. The data contain 45,000 to 55,000 clones, approximately 85% of them singletons. The CDR3 runs 18 residues. Germline CDR1 SGHNT, CDR2 YENEEA. The J segment lost 7 bases and the V segment lost 0 bases, leaving 13 bases of the junction unmatched. The material was CD4+ or CD8+ T cells sorted from blood, obtained in a trial of the OX40 agonist ivuxolimab. The chain recombines TRBV11-3 with TRBJ2-1; 9 nucleotides match TRBD2. This clonotype originated in an adult with an advanced solid tumor such as melanoma, head and neck, liver or kidney cancer. CDR3 residues: CASSLEGSGRYRGNEQFF. The DNA for the CDR3 is TGTGCCAGCAGCTTAGAGGGTAGCGGGAGATATAGAGGGAATGAGCAGTTCTTC. The whole variable domain, remainder taken from reference TRBV11-3 and TRBJ2-1, is EAGVVQSPRYKIIEKKQPVAFWCNPISGHNTLYWYLQNLGQGPELLIRYENEEAVDDSQLPKDRFSAERLKGVDSTLKIQPAELGDSAVYLCASSLEGSGRYRGNEQFFGPGTRLTVL.